This record covers a single T cell receptor (beta chain). Its antigen remains unknown. The data were obtained in a study of siplizumab effects on memory and regulatory T cells. General study findings and limits: Sequences below about 10^-5 frequency were poorly captured. As a result, only a minor fraction of alloreactive clones mapped to unstimulated subsets. In siplizumab cultures, the suppressive function of proliferating Tregs remained unconfirmed. Both greater diversity than memory cells and a major contribution to the alloresponse seemed to characterize naive T cells. Mappable alloreactive CD4+ clones averaged around 71% Treg-derived with siplizumab versus 26.9% in controls.

Some clones are missing from TCRdb's copy, which holds only in-frame ones; the method was immunoSEQ multiplex PCR. The data hold about 120,000 clones, with over 85% observed a single time. The receptor's source is a human donor in good health. Source material: non-Treg CD4+ T cells sorted from blood.

CDR3 in amino acids: CASNPQRSGEFNEQFF. The DNA for the CDR3 is TGTGCCAGCAACCCACAGAGGAGCGGGGAGTTCAATGAGCAGTTCTTC. The chain links TRBV27 to TRBJ2-1; 7 bases are shared with TRBD2. Losses at the gene ends were 7 bases for V and 6 bases for J; bases not matched to a gene: 15. In germline, CDR1 is MNHEY, CDR2 SMNVEV (reference sequence). The CDR3 length is 16 residues.